Presented here are 29 T cell receptor beta chains from one specimen sequenced in a study of cytomegalovirus exposure and HLA in healthy donors. Primers for the PCR totalled 60 Vbeta and 13 Jbeta. Profiled with immunoSEQ multiplex PCR; TCRdb holds only in-frame clones, not every one. The repertoire consists of 200,000 or so clones, with just under 80% occurring once and the leading ten covering less than 6%. Input material: PBMCs. These receptors came from a woman in her 30s in good health and CMV-seropositive.

V gene TRBV4-3 combines with J gene TRBJ1-2; D is undetermined. The germline gives CDR1 LGHNA, CDR2 YSLEER. CDR3 length equals 15 residues. Trimming pared 3 bases from V and 0 bases from J, leaving 11 bases between. The CDR3 nucleotides read TGCGCCAGCAGCCAGGGGATGGGAGCTAACTATGGCTACACCTTC. Encoded protein: CASSQGMGANYGYTF.

Remarks on this clone: At one boundary the junction diverges from the germline segment, which might be a read error. This chain links TRBV4-1 with TRBJ1-1; TRBD1 might be the D (6 bases). This CDR3 is built from 16 residues. Germline CDR1 and CDR2: MGHRA and YSYEKL. The CDR3 DNA sequence: TGCGCCAGCAGCCAAGATCAGATGGGGGGGGGCCGGGGGTCTTGGTTT. It specifies CASSQDQMGGGRGSWF.

A few counts support this clone. The gene calls are TRBV6-4 and TRBJ2-3; weak D call: TRBD2 (5 bases). Trimming left V 8 bases short and J 2 bases short, with 11 bases between. In germline, CDR1 is MRHNA, CDR2 SNTAGT. This CDR3 comprises 13 residues. The CDR3 region has the DNA TGTGCCAGCGGTCGGGGTGCCACAGATACGCAGTATTTT. This codes for CASGRGATDTQYF.

This chain joins TRBV4-2 and TRBJ2-5; D unclear. The J call may be mistaken, given a closer DNA end match to TRBJ2-7. This CDR3 is built from 14 residues. The germline gives CDR1 LGHNA, CDR2 YNFKEQ. CDR3 nucleotide sequence: TGTGCCAGCAGCCATGCTTCTAGTTCGTCCGAGCAGTACTTC. Translation gives CASSHASSSSEQYF.

This clone is a singleton in its sample. The rearrangement joins TRBV7-8 to TRBJ2-1, with 16 bases fitting TRBD2. The V gene's germline CDR1 is SGHVS and CDR2 FQNEAQ. With V trimmed by 4 bases and J by 7 bases, 10 bases remained unmatched. The CDR3 sequence is 18 residues long. The CDR3 loop is CASSSTWGLAGGGNEQFF. In DNA form, the CDR3 reads TGTGCCAGCAGCTCAACCTGGGGACTAGCGGGAGGGGGGAATGAGCAGTTCTTC.

J is TRBJ2-3 and V is TRBV14, with 7 nucleotides matching TRBD2. CDR3 size: 14 residues. Germline V gene sequence: CDR1 SGHDN, CDR2 FVKESK. V trimming: 0 bases; J trimming: 10 bases; junction bases outside the gene matches: 7. CDR3 coding DNA: TGTGCCAGCAGCCAAGAACGACTAGCCGGTTCGCAGTATTTT. It yields the protein CASSQERLAGSQYF.

This chain uses TRBV5-4 with TRBJ2-1; TRBD2 aligns across 10 bases. Germline V gives CDR1 SGHNT, CDR2 YYREEE (reference sequence). The J segment lost 9 bases and the V segment lost 7 bases, leaving 7 bases of the junction unmatched. The CDR3 loop spans 13 amino acids. Here the CDR3 reads CASRLAGAAEQFF. CDR3 in DNA: TGTGCCAGCCGCCTAGCGGGAGCTGCTGAGCAGTTCTTC. The whole variable domain, filled in from reference TRBV5-4 and TRBJ2-1, reads ETGVTQSPTHLIKTRGQQVTLRCSSQSGHNTVSWYQQALGQGPQFIFQYYREEENGRGNFPPRFSGLQFPNYSSELNVNALELDDSALYLCASRLAGAAEQFFGPGTRLTVL.

The chain joins TRBV7-8 to TRBJ1-1; possibly TRBD1 for D (5 bases). The ends were cut back, 5 bases at V and 3 bases at J, with 13 bases in the middle. The CDR3 has 14 amino acids. The V gene's germline CDR1 is SGHVS and CDR2 FQNEAQ. The CDR3 DNA follows: TGTGCCAGCAGCCCCCGACGGGGGGACACTGAAGCTTTCTTT. It specifies CASSPRRGDTEAFF.

V gene TRBV19 combines with J gene TRBJ2-1, with 9 bases identical to TRBD2. The CDR3 contains 16 residues. V trimming: 4 bases; J trimming: 6 bases; junction bases outside the gene matches: 10. The germline V gene has CDR1 LNHDA and CDR2 SQIVND (reference sequence). The CDR3 sequence is CASSRGPAGGTNEQFF. The CDR3 bases are TGTGCCAGTAGTAGGGGTCCAGCGGGGGGAACCAATGAGCAGTTCTTC. The whole variable domain, remainder taken from reference TRBV19 and TRBJ2-1, is DGGITQSPKYLFRKEGQNVTLSCEQNLNHDAMYWYRQDPGQGLRLIYYSQIVNDFQKGDIAEGYSVSREKKESFPLTVTSAQKNPTAFYLCASSRGPAGGTNEQFFGPGTRLTVL.

The chain has TRBV7-6 and TRBJ2-1; 7 nucleotides align to TRBD2. Per germline, CDR1 SGHVS and CDR2 FNYEAQ. The CDR3 consists of 15 residues. The V and J ends lost 3 bases and 7 bases, in that order; junction bases with no gene match: 9. CDR3 sequence reads: CASSFRLADRNEQFF. In DNA, the CDR3 is TGTGCCAGCAGCTTTCGGCTAGCGGATAGGAATGAGCAGTTCTTC.

This clone has just a few counts. The same CDR3 also results from other DNA sequences found in this sample. The chain links TRBV5-1 to TRBJ2-2, with TRBD2 matching over 9 bases. The CDR3 contains 15 residues. V shed 2 bases and J 1 base; nucleotides not matched to a gene: 0. Germline lookup yields CDR1 SGHRS and CDR2 YFSETQ. The CDR3 here is CASSFSGGNTGELFF. CDR3 nucleotides: TGCGCCAGCAGCTTTAGCGGGGGGAACACCGGGGAGCTGTTTTTT.

In this sample, this clone turned up a few times. The chain combines TRBV6-5 with TRBJ1-1; maybe TRBD1 (5 bases). CDR1 is MNHEY and CDR2 is SVGAGI in the germline V gene. V lost 0 bases and J 5 bases, leaving 10 bases between the germline ends. The CDR3 is 14 residues long. CDR3 region: CASSYSGGGTEAFF. For the CDR3, the DNA is TGTGCCAGCAGTTACTCGGGGGGGGGAACTGAAGCTTTCTTT.

The genes are TRBV6-5 and TRBJ1-2, with D unclear. The CDR3 is made up of 16 amino acids. Germline CDR1 MNHEY, CDR2 SVGAGI. The V gene lost 2 bases and the J gene lost 4 bases, with 17 bases spanning the gap. The CDR3: CASSYGPAGSLYGYTF. In DNA, the CDR3 is TGTGCCAGCAGTTACGGGCCGGCGGGCTCCCTCTATGGCTACACCTTC.

The chain couples TRBV28 to TRBJ2-3, with 14 bases identical to TRBD2. Germline trimming cut 5 bases from V and 7 bases from J; bases unmatched to any gene: 5. Germline lookup yields CDR1 MDHEN and CDR2 SYDVKM. The CDR3 spans 15 residues. The CDR3 region has the DNA TGTGCCAGCAGTACCGGACTAGCGGGAGGCTATACGCAGTATTTT. Translating it yields CASSTGLAGGYTQYF.

The rearrangement links TRBV7-8 to TRBJ2-5, with D unresolved. Germline CDR1 SGHVS, CDR2 FQNEAQ. The CDR3 runs to 14 residues. The V end was cut by 4 bases, the J end by 1 base, with 10 bases between. The CDR3 protein is CASSSGLLQETQYF. CDR3 in DNA: TGTGCCAGCAGCTCGGGTCTACTCCAAGAGACCCAGTACTTC.

The chain carries TRBV11-2 and TRBJ1-6, with TRBD1 identical over 7 bases. Trimming took 4 bases from V and 0 from J; bases not matched to a gene: 6. The CDR3 consists of 17 residues. Germline lookup yields CDR1 SGHAT and CDR2 FQNNGV. The CDR3 protein is CASSSGDRASYNSPLHF. As DNA, the CDR3 is TGTGCCAGCAGCTCGGGAGACAGGGCCTCCTATAATTCACCCCTCCACTTT.

The rearrangement uses TRBV9 and TRBJ2-1, with 8 positions matching TRBD2. Germline assignment: CDR1 SGDLS and CDR2 YYNGEE. CDR3 length: 15 amino acids. The trim removed 0 bases at V and 12 bases at J, leaving 11 bases unmatched. Here the CDR3 DNA reads TGTGCCAGCAGCGTAGTGACTAGCGCTCAACAGGTGCAGTTCTTC. Encoded protein: CASSVVTSAQQVQFF.

V gene TRBV15 combines with J gene TRBJ2-7; D not certain. Per the germline V gene, CDR1 is LNHNV and CDR2 is YYDKDF (reference sequence). V was pared by 0 bases and J by 6 bases, with 6 bases between. This CDR3 is built from 12 residues. The CDR3, as DNA: TGTGCCACCAGCAGAGATCCGGGCGAGCAGTACTTC. This gives the protein CATSRDPGEQYF.

The chain couples TRBV7-8 to TRBJ2-7, with D possibly matching TRBD1 (6 bases). Trimming shortened V by 4 bases and J by 2 bases, and 21 bases separated the two germline ends. CDR1 SGHVS and CDR2 FQNEAQ come from the germline V gene. This CDR3 contains 17 residues. The CDR3 region has the DNA TGTGCCAGCAGCTCACTACCATCAGGGGTAGGGGCCTACGAGCAGTACTTC. Translated: CASSSLPSGVGAYEQYF.

V and J are TRBV7-2 and TRBJ1-2; TRBD1 agrees at 7 bases. Trimming took 0 bases from V and 0 from J; bases not matched to a gene: 7. CDR1 is SGHTA, CDR2 FQGNSA, per germline. The CDR3 is 17 residues long. The CDR3 region has the DNA TGTGCCAGCAGCTTAGCAGGGGGCGGCCCCCCTAACTATGGCTACACCTTC. Translating gives CASSLAGGGPPNYGYTF.

The chain is built from TRBV11-2 and TRBJ2-5; TRBD2 matches 10 bases. This CDR3 has 17 amino acids. V lost 3 bases, J lost 4 bases, and 11 bases stayed unmatched. Germline CDR1 is SGHAT and CDR2 is FQNNGV. The CDR3 DNA reads TGTGCCAGCAGCTTTAGCGGGGGGAGGGTAGTTGGAGAGACCCAGTACTTC. As protein: CASSFSGGRVVGETQYF.

The CDR3 region has the DNA TGTGCCAGCAGCTTGGCAGGGAATCAGCCCCAGCATTTT. It codes for CASSLAGNQPQHF. The chain uses TRBV13 and TRBJ1-5, with D possibly TRBD1 on 5 matching bases. The CDR3 is 13 amino acids. The germline CDR1 and CDR2 sequences are PRHDT and FYEKMQ (reference sequence). V was cut by 3 bases and J by 4 bases, with 7 bases left in between.

The chain combines TRBV29-1 with TRBJ1-2, with TRBD1 as a possible D gene (6 bases). Germline CDR1 and CDR2: SQVTM and ANQGSEA. The CDR3 length is 15 residues. V gave up 6 bases and J gave up 2 bases, with 19 bases separating them. CDR3 region: CSVPGPGGRNYGYTF. CDR3 nucleotides: TGCAGCGTACCCGGGCCCGGGGGGCGCAACTATGGCTACACCTTC.

The CDR3 is CASSYGTSVYYEQYF. CDR3 coding DNA: TGTGCCAGCAGTTACGGCACTAGCGTATACTACGAGCAGTACTTC. The rearrangement joins TRBV6-5 to TRBJ2-7; 7 nucleotides agree with TRBD2. The CDR3 runs 15 residues. Trimming removed 2 bases from V and 3 bases from J; junction bases left unmatched: 7. The germline gives CDR1 MNHEY, CDR2 SVGAGI.

The CDR3 DNA reads TGCGCCAGCAGCCCGACAACTTTTTCGGTCACCGGGGAGCTGTTTTTT. It encodes CASSPTTFSVTGELFF. This rearrangement joins TRBV5-1 to TRBJ2-2; no clear D gene. V gave up 4 bases and J gave up 4 bases, with 17 bases separating them. Germline V CDR1 and CDR2: SGHRS, YFSETQ. The CDR3 sequence is 16 residues long.

The count of this clone is one. The chain joins TRBV7-9 to TRBJ2-7, with a tentative D call TRBD1 (6 bases). The germline V gene has CDR1 SEHNR and CDR2 FQNEAQ (reference sequence). The CDR3 has 12 residues. Trimming pared 5 bases from V and 4 bases from J, leaving 9 bases between. CDR3 DNA sequence: TGTGCCAGCAGCGGCACAGGGTACGAGCAGTACTTC. It translates to CASSGTGYEQYF.

The V gene is TRBV5-1, the J gene TRBJ2-7, with TRBD2 as a possible D gene (6 bases). The CDR3 has 14 residues. CDR1 and CDR2 (germline): SGHRS, YFSETQ. V lost 1 base and J lost 0, with 8 bases in between. This CDR3 is CASSLRGTSYEQYF. CDR3 DNA sequence: TGCGCCAGCAGCTTGCGCGGGACCTCCTACGAGCAGTACTTC. The complete variable domain, with remaining parts taken from reference TRBV5-1 and TRBJ2-7, reads KAGVTQTPRYLIKTRGQQVTLSCSPISGHRSVSWYQQTPGQGLQFLFEYFSETQRNKGNFPGRFSGRQFSNSRSEMNVSTLELGDSALYLCASSLRGTSYEQYFGPGTRLTVT.

This chain links TRBV19 with TRBJ1-5; D is undetermined. The V end was cut by 4 bases, the J end by 3 bases, with 13 bases between. CDR3 size: 15 residues. Looked up from germline, CDR1 is LNHDA and CDR2 is SQIVND (reference sequence). DNA of the CDR3: TGTGCCAGTAGTACGTCACTCGGGAACAATCAGCCCCAGCATTTT. Its protein is CASSTSLGNNQPQHF.

V usage is TRBV6-5 and J usage is TRBJ1-1; 11 bases are a match to TRBD1. J lost 11 bases, V lost 2 bases, and 7 bases had no gene match. The V gene's germline CDR1 is MNHEY and CDR2 SVGAGI. The CDR3 sequence is 14 residues long. The CDR3 nucleotides read TGTGCCAGCAGTTACGAAGGACAGGGGGCGCGGGCTTTCTTT. The encoded protein is CASSYEGQGARAFF.